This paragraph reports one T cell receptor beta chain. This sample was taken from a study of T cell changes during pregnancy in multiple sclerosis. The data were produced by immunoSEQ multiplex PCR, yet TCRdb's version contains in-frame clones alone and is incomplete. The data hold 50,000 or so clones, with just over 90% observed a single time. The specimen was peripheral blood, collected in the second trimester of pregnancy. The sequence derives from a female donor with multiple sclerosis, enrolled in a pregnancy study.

The CDR3 reads CASSPDWNSYEQYF. The CDR3 bases are TGTGCCAGCAGCCCGGACTGGAACTCCTACGAGCAGTACTTC. The rearrangement uses TRBV27 and TRBJ2-7; weak D call: TRBD2 (5 bases). V was clipped by 6 bases and J by 0 bases, with 12 bases between them. Germline values: CDR1 MNHEY, CDR2 SMNVEV (reference sequence). The CDR3 contains 14 residues.